The T cell receptor beta chain under discussion was sequenced for a study of blood T cell repertoires in COVID-19. Turning to the study itself: From the United States, Italy and Spain came samples of acute and convalescent COVID-19. PBMCs, B-cell-depleted T cells, or T cells were the source of the cDNA or gDNA that made up the material.

In the original analysis: Amplified reference gene primers provided the basis for estimating nucleated cell counts. Method: immunoSEQ multiplex PCR; TCRdb's copy keeps in-frame clones and lacks some. The V and J calls and clone size are taken from that table; D and trimming were inferred from the DNA. The sample shows about 70,000 clones, roughly 85% of them seen only once. The germline V gene encodes CDR1 MNHNS and CDR2 SASEGT. V was clipped by 2 bases and J by 4 bases, with 8 bases between them. This CDR3 has 13 residues. This chain uses TRBV6-1 with TRBJ1-2; D ambiguous. The clonotype comes from a man of 80 years or more with acute or convalescent COVID-19. Sequencing was done on a sample of peripheral blood. The CDR3 DNA sequence: TGTGCCAGCAGTGAACCCCAGGTCTATGGCTACACCTTC. Translating it yields CASSEPQVYGYTF.